This T cell receptor beta chain was sequenced for a study of cytomegalovirus exposure and HLA in healthy donors. Both 60 Vbeta primers and 13 Jbeta primers went into the PCR. The repertoire was sequenced with immunoSEQ multiplex PCR; TCRdb's copy has only in-frame clones and lacks some. The data hold fewer than 250,000 clones, with approximately 82% observed a single time. There are 15 residues in the CDR3. Germline V lookup: CDR1 MRHNA, CDR2 SNTAGT. Study results and limitations: For most subjects, TCR beta sequences were reported to predict HLA-A and HLA-B alleles with accuracy. Presence/absence analyses assumed roughly uniform sequencing depth across donors, which may not hold.

A note on this clone: The antigen is unknown. The junction and the germline gene differ at one end; a read error may be behind it.

The chain combines TRBV6-4 with TRBJ2-3; 9 nucleotides align to TRBD2. The sequencing sample was made of PBMCs. The TCR comes from a woman aged 50 to 60 in good health and CMV-seropositive. CDR3 sequence: CASSHLGTSRDTQYF. The CDR3 bases are TGTGCCAGCAGCCACCTCGGGACTAGCAGAGATACGCAGTATTTT.